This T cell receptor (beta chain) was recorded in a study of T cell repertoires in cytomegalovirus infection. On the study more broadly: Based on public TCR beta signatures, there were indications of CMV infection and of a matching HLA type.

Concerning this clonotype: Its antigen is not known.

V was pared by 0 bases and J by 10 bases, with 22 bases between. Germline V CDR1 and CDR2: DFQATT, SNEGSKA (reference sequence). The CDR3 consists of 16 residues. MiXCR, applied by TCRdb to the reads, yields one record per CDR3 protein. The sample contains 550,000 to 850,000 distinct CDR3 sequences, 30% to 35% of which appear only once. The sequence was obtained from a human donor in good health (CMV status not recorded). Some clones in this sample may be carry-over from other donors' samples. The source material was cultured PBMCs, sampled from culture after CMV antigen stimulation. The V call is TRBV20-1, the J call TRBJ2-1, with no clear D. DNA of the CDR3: TGCAGTGCTAGAGATAGAAGGGCCCCCCCCGGTCGGGAGCAGTTCTTC. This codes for CSARDRRAPPGREQFF.